The source of this T cell receptor beta chain is a study of beta chain features in type 1 diabetes. Sequenced material consisted of expressed TCRB transcripts (all of the isolated RNA was reverse transcribed). Sequencing used immunoSEQ multiplex PCR; TCRdb keeps in-frame clones, though not all of them. This table holds 600,000 to 700,000 clones, 13% found once. Overall study results and limits: Although PCR might favor shorter templates, it would do so equally in patients and controls. Shorter TCRB CDR3s, moderately but significantly so, were found in Type 1 diabetes patients in all four CD4+ subsets.

Trimming pared 7 bases from V and 7 bases from J, leaving 20 bases between. The length of the CDR3 is 15 residues. Germline loops: CDR1 MNHEY, CDR2 SVGAGI. This clone has more than one count but fewer than ten. The antigen remains unidentified. The sequenced material came from naive CD4+ T cells from blood. The receptor was derived from a man younger than 30 with type 1 diabetes. The chain recombines TRBV6-5 with TRBJ2-1; D is perhaps TRBD2 (5 bases). CDR3 nucleotide sequence: TGTGCCAGCACTATAGCACAAAACCCGGGGAATGAGCAGTTCTTC. This encodes CASTIAQNPGNEQFF.